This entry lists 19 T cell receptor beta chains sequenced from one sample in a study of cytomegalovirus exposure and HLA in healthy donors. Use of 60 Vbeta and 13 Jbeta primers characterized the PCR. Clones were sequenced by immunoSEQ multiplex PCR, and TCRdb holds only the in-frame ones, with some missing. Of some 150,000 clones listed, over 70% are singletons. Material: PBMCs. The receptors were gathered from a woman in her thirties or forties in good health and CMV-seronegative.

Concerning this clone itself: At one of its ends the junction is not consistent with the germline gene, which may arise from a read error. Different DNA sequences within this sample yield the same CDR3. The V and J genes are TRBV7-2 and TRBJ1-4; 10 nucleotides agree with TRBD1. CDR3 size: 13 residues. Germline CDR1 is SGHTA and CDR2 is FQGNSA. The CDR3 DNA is TGTGCCAGCAGCTCAGGACAGGGGGAAAAGCTGTTTTTT. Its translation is CASSSGQGEKLFF.

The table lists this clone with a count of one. CDR3 sequence reads: CASSQEDRFTYEQYF. DNA of the CDR3: TGCGCCAGCAGCCAAGAGGACAGATTTACCTACGAGCAGTACTTC. J is TRBJ2-7 and V is TRBV4-1; the D gene is possibly TRBD1 (6 bases). V lost 0 bases and J 2 bases, leaving 11 bases between the germline ends. Germline CDR1 MGHRA, CDR2 YSYEKL. This CDR3 spans 15 amino acids.

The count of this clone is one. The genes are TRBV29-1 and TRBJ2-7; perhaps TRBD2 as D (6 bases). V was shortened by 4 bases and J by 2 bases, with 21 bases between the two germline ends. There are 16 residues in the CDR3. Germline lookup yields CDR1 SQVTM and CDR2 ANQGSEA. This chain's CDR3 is CSVATIFGGPTYEQYF. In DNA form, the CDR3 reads TGCAGCGTTGCAACCATCTTTGGAGGGCCTACCTACGAGCAGTACTTC.

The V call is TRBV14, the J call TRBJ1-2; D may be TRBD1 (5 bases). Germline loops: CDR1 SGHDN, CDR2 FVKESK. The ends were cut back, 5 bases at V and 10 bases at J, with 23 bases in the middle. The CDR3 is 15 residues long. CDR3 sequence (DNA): TGTGCCAGCAGCACCCCCGGGACTCCGAAAGAGGACTACACCTTC. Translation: CASSTPGTPKEDYTF.

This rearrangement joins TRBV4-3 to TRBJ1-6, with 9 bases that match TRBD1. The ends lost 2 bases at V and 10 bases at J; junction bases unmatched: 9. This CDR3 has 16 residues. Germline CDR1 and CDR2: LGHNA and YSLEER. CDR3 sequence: CASSQYTGGQGSPLHF. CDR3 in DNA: TGCGCCAGCAGCCAATACACAGGGGGCCAAGGATCACCCCTCCACTTT.

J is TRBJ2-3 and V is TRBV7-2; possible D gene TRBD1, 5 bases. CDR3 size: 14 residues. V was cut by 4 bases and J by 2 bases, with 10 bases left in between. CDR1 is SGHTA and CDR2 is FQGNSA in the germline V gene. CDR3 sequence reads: CASSSDRSTDTQYF. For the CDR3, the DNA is TGTGCCAGCAGCTCCGACAGATCCACAGATACGCAGTATTTT.

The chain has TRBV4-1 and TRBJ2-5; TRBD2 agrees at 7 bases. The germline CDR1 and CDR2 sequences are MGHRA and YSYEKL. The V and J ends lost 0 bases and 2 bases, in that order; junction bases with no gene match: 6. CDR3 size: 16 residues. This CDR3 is CASSQDWSGAQETQYF. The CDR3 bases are TGCGCCAGCAGCCAAGATTGGAGCGGGGCACAAGAGACCCAGTACTTC.

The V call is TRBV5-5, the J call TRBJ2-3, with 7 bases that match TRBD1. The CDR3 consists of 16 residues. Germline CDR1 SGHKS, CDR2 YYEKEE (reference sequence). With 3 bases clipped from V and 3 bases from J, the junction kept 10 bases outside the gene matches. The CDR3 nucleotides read TGTGCCAGCAGCTGGATAACGGGACAGCCTACAGATACGCAGTATTTT. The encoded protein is CASSWITGQPTDTQYF.

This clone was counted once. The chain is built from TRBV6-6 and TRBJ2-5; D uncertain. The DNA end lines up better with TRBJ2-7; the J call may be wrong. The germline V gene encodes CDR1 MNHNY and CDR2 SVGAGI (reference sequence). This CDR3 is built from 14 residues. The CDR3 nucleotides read TGTGCCAGCAGTTACATAGCCTCAAACTACGAGCAGTACTTC. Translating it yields CASSYIASNYEQYF.

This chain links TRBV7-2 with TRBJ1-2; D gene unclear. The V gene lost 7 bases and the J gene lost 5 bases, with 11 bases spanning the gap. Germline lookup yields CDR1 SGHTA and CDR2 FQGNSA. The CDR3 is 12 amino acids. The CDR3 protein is CASTTNRYGYTF. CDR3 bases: TGTGCCAGCACCACTAATAGGTATGGCTACACCTTC.

The CDR3 is CASSPYSPNTEAFF. The CDR3 bases are TGTGCCAGCAGCCCCTATAGCCCGAACACTGAAGCTTTCTTT. The chain joins TRBV5-6 to TRBJ1-1; D is undetermined. Germline V CDR1 and CDR2: SGHDT, YYEEEE. Trimming shortened V by 4 bases and J by 1 base, and 11 bases separated the two germline ends. CDR3 length: 14 residues.

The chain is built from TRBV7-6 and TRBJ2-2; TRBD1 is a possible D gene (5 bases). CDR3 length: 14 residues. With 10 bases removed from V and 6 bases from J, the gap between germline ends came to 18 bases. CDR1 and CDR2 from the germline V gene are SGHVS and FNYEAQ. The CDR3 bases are TGTGCCATTGATACAGGTGAAGGAGCCGGGGAGCTGTTTTTT. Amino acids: CAIDTGEGAGELFF. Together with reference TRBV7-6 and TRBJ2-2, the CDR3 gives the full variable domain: GAGVSQSPRYKVTKRGQDVALRCDPISGHVSLYWYRQALGQGPEFLTYFNYEAQQDKSGLPNDRFSAERPEGSISTLTIQRTEQRDSAMYRCAIDTGEGAGELFFGEGSRLTVL.

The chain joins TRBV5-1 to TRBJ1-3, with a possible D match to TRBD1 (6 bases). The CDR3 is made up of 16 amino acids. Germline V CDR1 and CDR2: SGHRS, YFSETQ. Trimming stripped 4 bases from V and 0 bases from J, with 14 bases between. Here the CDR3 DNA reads TGCGCCAGCAGCCCCCAAGGGACATTCTCTGGAAACACCATATATTTT. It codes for CASSPQGTFSGNTIYF.

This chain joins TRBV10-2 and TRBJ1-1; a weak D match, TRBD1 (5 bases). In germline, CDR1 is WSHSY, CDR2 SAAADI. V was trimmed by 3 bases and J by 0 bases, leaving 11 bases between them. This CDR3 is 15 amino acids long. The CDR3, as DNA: TGCGCCAGCAGTGAACGGCAGGGAATGAACACTGAAGCTTTCTTT. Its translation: CASSERQGMNTEAFF.

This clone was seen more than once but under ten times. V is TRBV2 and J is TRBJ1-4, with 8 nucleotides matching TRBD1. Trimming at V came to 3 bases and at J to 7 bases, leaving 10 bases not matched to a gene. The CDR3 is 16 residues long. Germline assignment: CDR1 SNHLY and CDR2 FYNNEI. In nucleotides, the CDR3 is TGTGCCAGCAGTGATCCCCCAGGGGGCATCGGTGAAAAACTGTTTTTT. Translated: CASSDPPGGIGEKLFF.

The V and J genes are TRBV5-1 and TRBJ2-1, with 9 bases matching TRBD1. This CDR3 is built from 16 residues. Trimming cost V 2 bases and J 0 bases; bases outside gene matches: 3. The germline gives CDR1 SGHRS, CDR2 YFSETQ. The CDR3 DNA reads TGCGCCAGCAGCTTCGGGGACAGGGTCTCCTACAATGAGCAGTTCTTC. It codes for CASSFGDRVSYNEQFF.

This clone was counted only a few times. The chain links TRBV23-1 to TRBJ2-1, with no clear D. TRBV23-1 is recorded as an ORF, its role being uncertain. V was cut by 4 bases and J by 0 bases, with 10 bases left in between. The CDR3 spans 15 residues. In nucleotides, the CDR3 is TGCGCCAGCAGTCGGGTACACAGCTCCTACAATGAGCAGTTCTTC. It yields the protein CASSRVHSSYNEQFF.

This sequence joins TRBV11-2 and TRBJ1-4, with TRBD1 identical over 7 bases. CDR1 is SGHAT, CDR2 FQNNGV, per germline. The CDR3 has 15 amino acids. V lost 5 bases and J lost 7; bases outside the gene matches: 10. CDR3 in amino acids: CASSQEQGHGEKLFF. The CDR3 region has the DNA TGTGCCAGCAGCCAGGAACAGGGGCATGGTGAAAAACTGTTTTTT.

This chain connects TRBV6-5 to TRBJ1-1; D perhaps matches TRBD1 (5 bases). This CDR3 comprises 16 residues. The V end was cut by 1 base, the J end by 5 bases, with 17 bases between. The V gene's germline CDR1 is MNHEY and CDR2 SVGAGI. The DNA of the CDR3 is TGTGCCAGCAGTTACTTGTTTCCGGGGGGGGAAACTGAAGCTTTCTTT. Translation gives CASSYLFPGGETEAFF.